The clone carrying this T cell receptor (beta chain) was found a few times. Its antigen remains unknown. Genes and germline come from the mouse. Read sequence stops 4 residues before the CDR3 end, and the germline J gene provides the missing end. Separation of pooled cutaneous lymph node cells was by sorting with CD4, CD8alpha, NKG2D, NKG2ACE and other markers. Sequencing used cDNA as its template, made by extracting RNA and reverse transcribing it. TCRdb's copy holds only in-frame clones and misses some; the assay was immunoSEQ multiplex PCR. Recorded here are about 270,000 clones, none singletons. This sample is drawn from a study of CD8+ T cells in alopecia areata. Germline assignment: CDR1 NSHNY and CDR2 SYGAGN. V lost 4 bases and J lost 0, with 4 bases in between. CDR3 size: 12 residues. Broader study findings: Normal skin contains resident alphabeta T cells, and these are also sequenced in scalp samples.

This receptor was identified in a C3H/HeJ mouse with alopecia areata. The MHC haplotype of this mouse line is H2-k. The rearrangement uses TRBV13-1 and TRBJ1-1; D gene uncertain. The sequencing input was CD4+ T cells sorted from a lymph node. The CDR3 loop is CASSQTNTEVFF. The covered CDR3 bases are TGTGCCAGCAGTCAGACAAACACA.